Only a few counts were recorded for the clone carrying this TCR beta chain. What it recognizes is unknown. Each CDR3 protein is one row after TCRdb ran MiXCR on the 5' RACE reads. Of hundreds of thousands of distinct CDR3 sequences in the sample, about 5.2% were seen once. The data were obtained in a study of T cells after yellow fever vaccination. Looking at the study overall: It was SMART-Seq v4 Ultra Low Input that prepared the fractions with low cell numbers.

There are 13 residues in the CDR3. Trimming pared 6 bases from V and 0 bases from J, leaving 8 bases between. Whole-study results and caveats: Boosting was followed by the reappearance of most primary-vaccination clones (just under 97% CD4, 85% to 90% CD8).

The specimen comprised CD4+ T cells sorted from PBMCs, sampled on the day of the yellow fever booster vaccination. The chain links TRBV12-3 or TRBV12-4 to TRBJ1-1; D unresolved. This receptor was obtained from a man between 18 and 29 years old who received the YFV17D yellow fever vaccine. CDR3 residues: CASSGELNTEAFF. Here the CDR3 DNA reads TGTGCCAGCAGCGGGGAATTGAACACTGAAGCTTTCTTT.